This T cell receptor beta chain derives from a study of human T cells and chemical hapten exposure. As for the study in general: The sensitizing agent was 2% DPC, placed on about 2 cm by about 2 cm of upper inner arm skin. The study's findings and limits: No alteration of TCRs above 1 in 1000 frequency was seen with DPC sensitization. Alopecia was present in the donors, so their immune response may differ from healthy people's. Compared to controls, expanded TCRs made significantly more large clusters of similar CDR3s.

TCRdb redid the calling of the RACE reads with MiXCR, one entry per CDR3 protein. The sample consists of 350,000 to 400,000 distinct CDR3 sequences, approximately 5.1% of them appearing once. Trimming removed 2 bases from V and 0 bases from J, with 10 bases in between. CDR3 size: 15 residues. Germline values: CDR1 SEHNR, CDR2 FQNEAQ (reference sequence). Indicated time point: pre-sensitization, week 0. Treatment here: therapeutic diphenylcyclopropenone sensitization with weekly scalp DPC. This clonotype was detected many times. What it binds is not known. This rearrangement joins TRBV7-9 to TRBJ1-2; D is perhaps TRBD1 (5 bases). This sequence originates from a woman aged 45 to 65 with alopecia areata. Some clones in this sample may be carry-over from other donors' samples. The sequencing here drew on whole blood, taken in connection with sensitization to the hapten diphenylcyclopropenone (DPC). The CDR3 bases are TGTGCCAGCAGCTTAACACAGGCCGCTAACTATGGCTACACCTTC. This codes for CASSLTQAANYGYTF.